This T cell receptor (beta chain) stems from a study of STAT3 mutations in large granular lymphocyte leukemia. Germline CDR1 and CDR2: KGHSH and LQKENI. After removal of 6 bases from V and 0 bases from J, the junction contained 4 bases not matched to a gene. CDR3 size: 14 residues. Libraries were prepared by immunoSEQ multiplex PCR; TCRdb keeps only in-frame clonotypes and omits some of them. The sample has approximately 3,100 clones; around 46% are singletons. Comment on this clone: Its antigen is unknown.

Study-wide points: Every T-cell large granular lymphocyte leukemia patient had at least one immunodominant TCR beta clonotype.

The chain links TRBV18 to TRBJ1-1; 7 bases fit TRBD1. This sequence originates from a man aged 50 to 59 with T-cell large granular lymphocyte leukemia. Some clones in this sample may be carry-over from other donors' samples. Sequencing was carried out using peripheral blood mononuclear cells. The CDR3, as DNA: TGTGCCAGCTCCCCGGGACAGCTGAACACTGAAGCTTTCTTT. This sequence encodes CASSPGQLNTEAFF. Full variable domain (remainder filled in from reference TRBV18 and TRBJ1-1): NAGVMQNPRHLVRRRGQEARLRCSPMKGHSHVYWYRQLPEEGLKFMVYLQKENIIDESGMPKERFSAEFPKEGPSILRIQQVVRGDSAAYFCASSPGQLNTEAFFGQGTRLTVV.